The 28 T cell receptor beta chains in this list originate from one sample, sequenced in a study of CD8+CD57+ T cells in acquired aplastic anemia. Genomic DNA, serving as template, underwent TCR beta VDJ and CDR3 profiling. TCRdb reanalysed the reads using MiXCR and keeps one entry per CDR3 protein. This sample yields 180,000 or so distinct CDR3 sequences, of which roughly half are seen a single time; about 1.8% belongs to the top ten. The sequenced patients had an expansion of CD8+CD57+ cells seen by flow cytometry. Sequences were obtained from sorted CD4+, CD8+, or CD8+CD57+ T cells (not recorded which) from PBMCs. The receptors come from a human donor with aplastic anemia.

The CDR3, as DNA: TGTGCCAGCAGCCCCACTCCCGGGACAGGGCGAGCTTTCTTT. Translation gives CASSPTPGTGRAFF. The rearrangement uses TRBV6-1 and TRBJ1-1; 9 bases are shared with TRBD1. The length of the CDR3 is 14 residues. CDR1 is MNHNS, CDR2 SASEGT, per germline. With V trimmed by 6 bases and J by 10 bases, 12 bases remained unmatched.

This clonotype was counted at least ten times. The rearrangement uses TRBV24-1 and TRBJ2-5, with D unresolved. The CDR3 spans 11 residues. CDR1 and CDR2 (germline): KGHDR, SFDVKD. Trimming pared 7 bases from V and 5 bases from J, leaving 7 bases between. The CDR3 region has the DNA TGTGCCACCAGCAGCCGGGAGACCCAGTACTTC. Translation gives CATSSRETQYF.

The chain uses TRBV20-1 and TRBJ1-2; 7 nucleotides line up with TRBD1. V was clipped by 4 bases and J by 8 bases; unmatched bases: 10. Germline V gene sequence: CDR1 DFQATT, CDR2 SNEGSKA (reference sequence). This CDR3 is 13 amino acids long. This CDR3 reads CSATLDRDYGYTF. The DNA for the CDR3 is TGCAGTGCTACCCTCGACAGGGATTACGGCTACACCTTC.

The rearrangement uses TRBV19 and TRBJ2-6, with unresolved D. The germline gives CDR1 LNHDA, CDR2 SQIVND (reference sequence). Deletions cut 8 bases from V and 0 bases from J, with 11 bases between. The CDR3 extends over 15 amino acids. The CDR3 reads CASVDVYSGANVLTF. The CDR3 DNA reads as TGTGCCAGTGTGGACGTCTACTCTGGGGCCAACGTCCTGACTTTC.

The chain recombines TRBV4-3 with TRBJ2-7; 10 bases fit TRBD1. Trimming cost V 0 bases and J 2 bases; bases outside gene matches: 7. CDR3 length: 17 residues. The germline V gene has CDR1 LGHNA and CDR2 YSLEER. The CDR3 loop is CASSQEVGTGAPYEQYF. The CDR3 bases are TGCGCCAGCAGCCAAGAGGTAGGGACAGGGGCCCCCTACGAGCAGTACTTC.

In this sample, this clonotype turned up many times. The chain uses TRBV7-2 and TRBJ2-3; D is uncertain. V was cut by 1 base and J by 2 bases, with 7 bases left in between. CDR1 is SGHTA and CDR2 is FQGNSA in the germline V gene. This CDR3 comprises 14 residues. Here the CDR3 reads CASSLDRATDTQYF. In nucleotides, the CDR3 is TGTGCCAGCAGCTTAGACAGAGCCACAGATACGCAGTATTTT. Full variable domain (rest looked up from reference TRBV7-2 and TRBJ2-3): GAGVSQSPSNKVTEKGKDVELRCDPISGHTALYWYRQSLGQGLEFLIYFQGNSAPDKSGLPSDRFSAERTGGSVSTLTIQRTQQEDSAVYLCASSLDRATDTQYFGPGTRLTVL.

The sample holds many counts of this clonotype. The genes are TRBV7-8 and TRBJ1-2; 8 bases align to TRBD1. CDR1 and CDR2 (germline): SGHVS, FQNEAQ. The CDR3 length is 16 residues. Unmatched junction bases numbered 12, after V lost 5 bases and J lost 4 bases. The CDR3 DNA follows: TGTGCCAGCAGCCCCCCTAGGAGGGACAGGAGCTATGGCTACACCTTC. Translating it yields CASSPPRRDRSYGYTF.

This clonotype showed up many times. This sequence joins TRBV20-1 and TRBJ2-7; 14 bases align to TRBD2. CDR3 length: 17 amino acids. Germline V CDR1 and CDR2: DFQATT, SNEGSKA (reference sequence). V trimming: 0 bases; J trimming: 4 bases; junction bases outside the gene matches: 8. The CDR3 region is CSARDHLGTSGSYEQYF. DNA of the CDR3: TGCAGTGCTAGAGACCATTTGGGGACTAGCGGGAGTTACGAGCAGTACTTC.

Points on this clonotype: Given a much more abundant clone one base away, this may be a read error. The chain is built from TRBV5-4 and TRBJ2-3; D gene uncertain. V lost 2 bases and J 3 bases, leaving 13 bases between the germline ends. This CDR3 region has 15 residues. Germline assignment: CDR1 SGHNT and CDR2 YYREEE (reference sequence). This CDR3 is CASSFRNLGTDTQYF. CDR3 sequence (DNA): TGTGCCAGCAGCTTTCGGAACCTGGGGACAGATACGCAGTATTTT.

This chain connects TRBV7-2 to TRBJ2-7; no clear D. V shed 5 bases and J shed 0 bases, with 8 bases lying between them. This CDR3 is 13 amino acids long. CDR1 SGHTA and CDR2 FQGNSA come from the germline V gene. CDR3 nucleotides: TGTGCCAGCAGCGCGTGGGCCTCCTACGAGCAGTACTTC. Protein sequence: CASSAWASYEQYF.

The gene calls are TRBV20-1 and TRBJ2-7; TRBD2 agrees at 8 bases. J gave up 6 bases and V 4 bases, and 5 bases lay outside the gene matches. The CDR3 is 12 amino acids. The V gene's germline CDR1 is DFQATT and CDR2 SNEGSKA (reference sequence). CDR3 nucleotide sequence: TGCAGTGCTAAAGCGGGAGTGGGCGAGCAGTACTTC. Translating gives CSAKAGVGEQYF.

The J gene is TRBJ2-2, the V gene TRBV29-1; TRBD2 matches at 9 bases. The CDR3 has 15 residues. V trimming: 6 bases; J trimming: 0 bases; junction bases outside the gene matches: 5. CDR1 and CDR2 (germline): SQVTM, ANQGSEA. CDR3 nucleotides: TGCAGCGTACTTGCTAGCGGGACGAACACCGGGGAGCTGTTTTTT. Encoded protein: CSVLASGTNTGELFF.

V is TRBV2 and J is TRBJ2-5, with D uncertain. The CDR3 has 13 residues. The germline gives CDR1 SNHLY, CDR2 FYNNEI. V dropped 6 bases and J dropped 2 bases, with 10 bases sitting between them. This CDR3 is CASRPGAQETQYF. CDR3 nucleotide sequence: TGTGCCAGCAGACCCGGAGCACAAGAGACCCAGTACTTC.

V is TRBV24-1 and J is TRBJ2-2, with D unclear. This CDR3 is built from 16 residues. Germline V lookup: CDR1 KGHDR, CDR2 SFDVKD. Trimming removed 0 bases at V and 4 bases at J, with 11 bases between. The DNA of the CDR3 is TGTGCCACCAGTGATTTGGGACCCCTGGGCACCGGGGAGCTGTTTTTT. Encoded protein: CATSDLGPLGTGELFF.

This clonotype was seen once. Given a much more abundant clone one base away, this may be a read error. This chain's CDR3 is CASSSDRGRTGNTTYF. The CDR3 DNA reads TGTGCCAGCAGCTCTGACAGGGGGAGGACTGGAAACACCACATATTTT. The J gene is TRBJ1-3, the V gene TRBV5-6, with 9 bases identical to TRBD1. Germline V gene sequence: CDR1 SGHDT, CDR2 YYEEEE. The CDR3 runs to 16 residues.

The chain links TRBV5-1 to TRBJ2-1, with TRBD2 matching 12 bases. Germline values: CDR1 SGHRS, CDR2 YFSETQ. Trimming removed 4 bases from V and 1 base from J; junction bases left unmatched: 12. The CDR3 consists of 19 residues. The CDR3 reads CASSRSRLAGAASYNEQFF. The CDR3 region has the DNA TGCGCCAGCAGCCGGTCGCGACTAGCGGGGGCGGCATCCTACAATGAGCAGTTCTTC.

This clonotype was observed many times. This sequence joins TRBV7-6 and TRBJ2-5, with TRBD1 identical over 7 bases. Unmatched junction bases numbered 4, after V lost 5 bases and J lost 4 bases. The germline gives CDR1 SGHVS, CDR2 FNYEAQ. This CDR3 is built from 13 residues. The CDR3 DNA follows: TGTGCCAGCAGCGTACAGGGGCGAGAGACCCAGTACTTC. Its translation is CASSVQGRETQYF.

A single count supports this clonotype. The chain couples TRBV5-4 to TRBJ2-5; unclear D gene. This CDR3 has 14 residues. With 1 base removed from V and 1 base from J, the gap between germline ends came to 8 bases. Per germline, CDR1 SGHNT and CDR2 YYREEE (reference sequence). CDR3 DNA: TGTGCCAGCAGCTTGTTCAGCCTCCAAGAGACCCAGTACTTC. Amino acid sequence: CASSLFSLQETQYF. The variable domain in full, with the rest retrieved from reference TRBV5-4 and TRBJ2-5, is ETGVTQSPTHLIKTRGQQVTLRCSSQSGHNTVSWYQQALGQGPQFIFQYYREEENGRGNFPPRFSGLQFPNYSSELNVNALELDDSALYLCASSLFSLQETQYFGPGTRLLVL.

The rearrangement links TRBV25-1 to TRBJ1-4, with D unclear. V dropped 8 bases and J dropped 5 bases, with 12 bases sitting between them. Germline V gene sequence: CDR1 MGHDK, CDR2 SYGVNS. CDR3 length equals 13 residues. The CDR3 nucleotides read TGTGCCAGCCGGCAGACCCGCAATGAAAAACTGTTTTTT. Its protein product is CASRQTRNEKLFF.

This clonotype was recorded at least ten times. The chain combines TRBV7-2 with TRBJ1-1; 7 bases match TRBD1. The CDR3 has 16 amino acids. The V gene end was trimmed by 1 base and the J gene end by 4 bases; junction bases not matched to a gene: 9. Looked up from germline, CDR1 is SGHTA and CDR2 is FQGNSA. CDR3 coding DNA: TGTGCCAGCAGCTTAGTTGGCAGGGGGTGGTTCACTGAAGCTTTCTTT. It codes for CASSLVGRGWFTEAFF.

The chain links TRBV24-1 to TRBJ2-5, with 13 bases fitting TRBD2. Germline CDR1 is KGHDR and CDR2 is SFDVKD. The V and J ends lost 6 bases and 4 bases, in that order; junction bases with no gene match: 4. This CDR3 spans 15 amino acids. The chain's CDR3 is CATSSGLAGLETQYF. In DNA, the CDR3 is TGTGCCACCAGTTCGGGACTAGCGGGATTAGAGACCCAGTACTTC.

Turning to this clonotype: A much larger clone is a single base away; this may be a read error. The V call is TRBV5-1, the J call TRBJ1-1; tentative D call: TRBD1 (6 bases). CDR1 is SGHRS and CDR2 is YFSETQ in the germline V gene. The length of the CDR3 is 16 residues. The CDR3 reads CASSLDGQPLNTVAFF. The CDR3 region has the DNA TGCGCCAGCAGCTTGGATGGACAGCCTTTGAACACTGTAGCTTTCTTT.

The rearrangement joins TRBV6-1 to TRBJ2-7; 9 bases are shared with TRBD1. Germline trimming cut 6 bases from V and 5 bases from J; bases unmatched to any gene: 11. The germline gives CDR1 MNHNS, CDR2 SASEGT. This CDR3 is 15 amino acids long. For the CDR3, the DNA is TGTGCCAGCAGCTTAACCGGGACAGGGTGGAACGAGCAGTACTTC. Amino acid sequence: CASSLTGTGWNEQYF.

In its sample, this clonotype was seen many times. The chain carries TRBV28 and TRBJ2-7; no reliable D call. Trimming cost V 1 base and J 4 bases, with 5 bases left between them. Germline V gives CDR1 MDHEN, CDR2 SYDVKM. The CDR3 is made up of 12 amino acids. The CDR3 DNA reads as TGTGCCAGCAGTTTATACGGTTACGAGCAGTACTTC. As protein: CASSLYGYEQYF.

Concerning this clonotype: The final CDR3 position lacks the conserved phenylalanine or tryptophan, pointing to a likely read error. The chain has TRBV10-2 and TRBJ2-5; 7 nucleotides match TRBD2. The V gene's germline CDR1 is WSHSY and CDR2 SAAADI. The CDR3 consists of 13 residues. The V gene end was trimmed by 11 bases and the J gene end by 5 bases; junction bases not matched to a gene: 11. The CDR3 sequence: CAAGAGTRETQYL. The CDR3 coding sequence is TGCGCCGCAGGAGCGGGGACGAGGGAGACCCAGTACCTC.

This clonotype was counted ten times or more. A junction boundary mismatches the germline segment, possibly from a read error. V gene TRBV4-3 combines with J gene TRBJ2-7; 7 bases fit TRBD1. Germline V lookup: CDR1 LGHNA, CDR2 YSLEER. The CDR3 sequence is 13 residues long. The CDR3: CASSQDLRTGFNF. The DNA of the CDR3 is TGCGCCAGCAGCCAAGATCTTAGGACAGGCTTCAACTTC.

This clonotype was counted ten times or more. This chain connects TRBV11-1 to TRBJ2-6; 8 bases line up with TRBD1. This CDR3 is 21 amino acids long. J was trimmed by 0 bases and V by 1 base; bases with no gene match: 14. Germline CDR1 SGHAT, CDR2 FQDESV (reference sequence). As DNA, the CDR3 is TGTGCCAGCAGCTTAGGGCCAGGGGGCTTTGTTAGCAGCTCTGGGGCCAACGTCCTGACTTTC. Protein sequence: CASSLGPGGFVSSSGANVLTF.

The J gene is TRBJ2-5, the V gene TRBV5-1; TRBD2 agrees at 7 bases. In germline, CDR1 is SGHRS, CDR2 YFSETQ. The length of the CDR3 is 13 residues. V lost 4 bases, J lost 9 bases, and 9 bases stayed unmatched. Written as DNA, the CDR3 is TGCGCCAGCAGCCCGGGAGGCGGGGAGGCCCAGTACTTC. Its translation: CASSPGGGEAQYF. Supplemented by reference TRBV5-1 and TRBJ2-5, the full variable domain reads KAGVTQTPRYLIKTRGQQVTLSCSPISGHRSVSWYQQTPGQGLQFLFEYFSETQRNKGNFPGRFSGRQFSNSRSEMNVSTLELGDSALYLCASSPGGGEAQYFGPGTRLLVL.